This T cell receptor beta chain stems from a study of control samples from healthy donors and cancer patients (dated by TCRdb to the early 2020s). Preparation of the library involved the immunoSEQ multiplex PCR assay. TCRdb provides this immuneACCESS table in a form limited to in-frame rearrangements. Some clones are lacking; in checked studies, under half of them reflect an unresolved V gene, and why the rest are absent is not known. The sample table shows 140,000 or so clones, and approximately 88% are seen once. Less than 5.5% of the sample is in the top ten clones. From cysteine to phenylalanine, the CDR3 is 15 amino acids long. Only CDR3 DNA is held: 45 bases, read in frame from base 1. In the germline V gene, CDR1 corresponds to LGHNA and CDR2 to YSLEER. Cut back by 0 bases and 2 bases, the V and J ends lie 8 bases apart. This clone appeared once. Its antigen is still unknown. Base qualities are not at hand, and no much larger clone is one base apart.

The rearrangement combines TRBV4-3 with TRBJ1-3, with no D gene named confidently. Sequencing input: blood. The sequence was obtained from a man aged 25 to 40 in good health. The DNA is TGCGCCAGCAGCCAAGATAGAGAGGCTGGAAACACCATATATTTT. This translates into CASSQDREAGNTIYF.